Listed below are T cell receptor beta chains from one sample, sequenced in a study of chemoradiotherapy in HPV16-positive cancers. Repertoires were generated with immunoSEQ multiplex PCR, while TCRdb's copy carries only in-frame clones and drops some. The repertoire includes around 12,000 clones, 89% of them detected once, and around a fifth sits in the top ten. The source was blood, collected from a patient who underwent chemoradiotherapy. These receptors originate from a human donor with HPV-associated anogenital cancer. CDR3s include the opening cysteine and the closing phenylalanine or tryptophan. A D gene is named only where the DNA matches it firmly. The listing skips clone size in some rows; elsewhere it reads once, few, many or a size class.

CDR3 protein: CASSMVRGGMNTEAFF
CDR3 DNA: TGTGCCAGTAGTATGGTCAGGGGTGGGATGAACACTGAAGCTTTCTTT
V gene: TRBV19
clone size: -
D gene: -
J gene: TRBJ1-1

CDR3 protein: CASSQVNSWEDEQYF
CDR3 DNA: TGTGCCAGCAGCCAAGTAAACAGCTGGGAGGACGAGCAGTACTTC
V gene: TRBV4-2
clone size: -
D gene: -
J gene: TRBJ2-7

CDR3 protein: CASSPQTGVNTEAFF
CDR3 DNA: TGTGCCAGCAGTCCCCAAACAGGGGTGAACACTGAAGCTTTCTTT
V gene: TRBV6-5
clone size: -
D gene: TRBD1
J gene: TRBJ1-1

CDR3 protein: CASSQEKDRAEAFF
CDR3 DNA: TGTGCCAGCAGTCAGGAAAAGGACAGGGCTGAAGCTTTCTTT
V gene: TRBV7-9
clone size: -
D gene: TRBD1
J gene: TRBJ1-1

CDR3 protein: CASSLKPGYEQYF
CDR3 DNA: TGTGCCAGCAGCTTGAAGCCTGGGTACGAGCAGTACTTC
V gene: TRBV5-6
clone size: -
D gene: -
J gene: TRBJ2-7

CDR3 protein: CASSWRQADTQYF
CDR3 DNA: TGTGCCAGCAGCTGGCGACAGGCCGATACGCAGTATTTT
V gene: TRBV7-2
clone size: -
D gene: -
J gene: TRBJ2-3

CDR3 protein: CASRNQDTFTGELFF
CDR3 DNA: TGTGCCAGCAGGAACCAAGACACTTTCACCGGGGAGCTGTTTTTT
V gene: TRBV6-6
clone size: -
D gene: -
J gene: TRBJ2-2

CDR3 protein: CASRTGGSGANVLTF
CDR3 DNA: TGTGCCAGCAGGACAGGGGGCTCTGGGGCCAACGTCCTGACTTTC
V gene: TRBV6-1
clone size: few
D gene: TRBD1
J gene: TRBJ2-6

CDR3 protein: CASSARQDMNTEAFF
CDR3 DNA: TGTGCCAGCAGCGCTAGACAGGACATGAACACTGAAGCTTTCTTT
V gene: TRBV7-2
clone size: -
D gene: -
J gene: TRBJ1-1

CDR3 protein: CASSPQGAGGYTF
CDR3 DNA: TGTGCCAGCAGCCCACAGGGGGCCGGCGGCTACACCTTC
V gene: TRBV7-9
clone size: -
D gene: TRBD1
J gene: TRBJ1-2

CDR3 protein: CSVRGQYGGYTF
CDR3 DNA: TGCAGCGTCAGGGGGCAGTATGGTGGCTACACCTTC
V gene: TRBV29-1
clone size: -
D gene: TRBD1
J gene: TRBJ1-2

CDR3 protein: CASSQDLDRVNTGELFF
CDR3 DNA: TGCGCCAGCAGCCAAGATTTGGACAGGGTGAACACCGGGGAGCTGTTTTTT
V gene: TRBV4-3
clone size: -
D gene: TRBD1
J gene: TRBJ2-2

CDR3 protein: CASSVTGGSGNTIYF
CDR3 DNA: TGTGCCAGCAGCGTTACAGGGGGCTCTGGAAACACCATATATTTT
V gene: TRBV11-2
clone size: once
D gene: TRBD1
J gene: TRBJ1-3

CDR3 protein: CASSQEPPSTGTTASGANVLTF
CDR3 DNA: TGCGCCAGCAGCCAAGAACCGCCCTCGACTGGAACCACAGCGTCTGGGGCCAACGTCCTGACTTTC
V gene: TRBV4-3
clone size: -
D gene: -
J gene: TRBJ2-6

CDR3 protein: CASSNRDRGTYEQYF
CDR3 DNA: TGCGCCAGCAGCAACCGGGACAGGGGCACCTACGAGCAGTACTTC
V gene: TRBV5-1
clone size: -
D gene: TRBD1
J gene: TRBJ2-7

CDR3 protein: CASSLMSGQFEQFF
CDR3 DNA: TGTGCCAGCAGCTTAATGTCCGGACAGTTCGAGCAGTTCTTC
V gene: TRBV7-3
clone size: -
D gene: -
J gene: TRBJ2-1

CDR3 protein: CASSLDLGSANTGELFF
CDR3 DNA: TGTGCCAGCAGCTTAGACTTGGGTAGCGCTAACACCGGGGAGCTGTTTTTT
V gene: TRBV7-2
clone size: -
D gene: -
J gene: TRBJ2-2

CDR3 protein: CASSSMMETQYF
CDR3 DNA: TGTGCCAGCAGCTCCATGATGGAGACCCAGTACTTC
V gene: TRBV13
clone size: -
D gene: -
J gene: TRBJ2-5

CDR3 protein: CATSRDLGTGGTQYF
CDR3 DNA: TGTGCCACCAGCAGAGATTTGGGGACAGGGGGGACCCAGTACTTC
V gene: TRBV15
clone size: -
D gene: TRBD1
J gene: TRBJ2-5

CDR3 protein: CASGGQGNQPQHF
CDR3 DNA: TGCGCCAGCGGGGGGCAGGGCAATCAGCCCCAGCATTTT
V gene: TRBV4-1
clone size: -
D gene: -
J gene: TRBJ1-5

CDR3 protein: CASSLSGTYYEQYF
CDR3 DNA: TGCGCCAGCAGCCTTAGCGGGACCTACTACGAGCAGTACTTC
V gene: TRBV5-1
clone size: -
D gene: TRBD2
J gene: TRBJ2-7

CDR3 protein: CASSLDAFGTQYF
CDR3 DNA: TGTGCCAGCAGCTTAGATGCATTTGGTACGCAGTATTTT
V gene: TRBV7-9
clone size: -
D gene: -
J gene: TRBJ2-3

CDR3 protein: CASSPGQSRGYTF
CDR3 DNA: TGTGCCAGCAGTCCCGGACAGTCGCGAGGCTACACCTTC
V gene: TRBV6-5
clone size: -
D gene: -
J gene: TRBJ1-2

CDR3 protein: CASSEEGTGGYEQYF
CDR3 DNA: TGTGCCAGCAGTGAAGAGGGGACAGGGGGCTACGAGCAGTACTTC
V gene: TRBV6-1
clone size: -
D gene: TRBD1
J gene: TRBJ2-7

CDR3 protein: CASSPRPSYNEQFF
CDR3 DNA: TGTGCCAGCAGTCCACGCCCCTCCTACAATGAGCAGTTCTTC
V gene: TRBV28
clone size: -
D gene: -
J gene: TRBJ2-1

CDR3 protein: CASSSQPYNEQFF
CDR3 DNA: TGTGCCAGCAGTTCCCAGCCCTATAATGAGCAGTTCTTC
V gene: TRBV11-3
clone size: -
D gene: -
J gene: TRBJ2-1

CDR3 protein: CASSAGGGHPEFF
CDR3 DNA: TGTGCCAGCAGTGCGGGGGGGGGCCACCCGGAGTTCTTC
V gene: TRBV2
clone size: -
D gene: TRBD2
J gene: TRBJ2-1

CDR3 protein: CASSSDTRGTEAFF
CDR3 DNA: TGTGCCAGCAGCTCCGACACCCGGGGCACTGAAGCTTTCTTT
V gene: TRBV5-5
clone size: -
D gene: -
J gene: TRBJ1-1

CDR3 protein: CAMGSGDSSYNEQFF
CDR3 DNA: TGTGCCATGGGTAGCGGGGACAGCTCCTACAATGAGCAGTTCTTC
V gene: TRBV2
clone size: -
D gene: -
J gene: TRBJ2-1

CDR3 protein: CASSTGLNTGELFF
CDR3 DNA: TGTGCCAGCTCGACAGGGCTAAACACCGGGGAGCTGTTTTTT
V gene: TRBV2
clone size: -
D gene: TRBD1
J gene: TRBJ2-2

CDR3 protein: CASRETGGQGNNTEAFF
CDR3 DNA: TGTGCCAGCAGGGAGACAGGGGGGCAGGGTAATAACACTGAAGCTTTCTTT
V gene: TRBV9
clone size: -
D gene: TRBD1
J gene: TRBJ1-1

CDR3 protein: CASTDPRPLPAEQFF
CDR3 DNA: TGTGCCAGCACCGACCCCAGGCCGTTGCCGGCTGAGCAGTTCTTC
V gene: TRBV7-2
clone size: -
D gene: -
J gene: TRBJ2-1

CDR3 protein: CASKVQTNTEAFF
CDR3 DNA: TGTGCCAGCAAGGTTCAGACAAACACTGAAGCTTTCTTT
V gene: TRBV7-2
clone size: -
D gene: -
J gene: TRBJ1-1

CDR3 protein: CASSRPGDTQYF
CDR3 DNA: TGTGCCAGCAGCCGACCCGGAGATACGCAGTATTTT
V gene: TRBV7-6
clone size: -
D gene: -
J gene: TRBJ2-3

CDR3 protein: CASSDVAGGADTQYF
CDR3 DNA: TGTGCCAGCAGTGATGTGGCGGGGGGGGCAGATACGCAGTATTTT
V gene: TRBV6-1
clone size: -
D gene: TRBD2
J gene: TRBJ2-3

CDR3 protein: CASSLTLGQGRTQYF
CDR3 DNA: TGTGCCAGCAGCCTTACGCTTGGACAGGGGAGGACCCAGTACTTC
V gene: TRBV5-6
clone size: -
D gene: TRBD1
J gene: TRBJ2-5

CDR3 protein: CASSPLLAGGSYEQYF
CDR3 DNA: TGTGCCAGCAGCCCCTTATTAGCGGGGGGCTCCTACGAGCAGTACTTC
V gene: TRBV13
clone size: -
D gene: TRBD2
J gene: TRBJ2-7

CDR3 protein: CASSLGFAIVGYEQYF
CDR3 DNA: TGTGCCAGCAGCTTAGGATTCGCAATTGTTGGCTACGAGCAGTACTTC
V gene: TRBV7-2
clone size: -
D gene: -
J gene: TRBJ2-7

CDR3 protein: CASSLLQGVTIGYTF
CDR3 DNA: TGTGCCAGCAGCTTACTACAGGGGGTGACTATCGGCTACACCTTC
V gene: TRBV11-2
clone size: once
D gene: TRBD1
J gene: TRBJ1-2

CDR3 protein: CASSLGADRNTEAFF
CDR3 DNA: TGTGCCAGCAGCTTAGGTGCAGACAGGAACACTGAAGCTTTCTTT
V gene: TRBV7-2
clone size: -
D gene: -
J gene: TRBJ1-1

CDR3 protein: CASSPERDRASYGYTF
CDR3 DNA: TGTGCCAGTAGTCCAGAGCGGGACAGGGCAAGCTATGGCTACACCTTC
V gene: TRBV19
clone size: -
D gene: TRBD1
J gene: TRBJ1-2

CDR3 protein: CASSERRGQGTGELFF
CDR3 DNA: TGTGCCAGCAGCGAGCGGAGGGGGCAAGGCACCGGGGAGCTGTTTTTT
V gene: TRBV9
clone size: -
D gene: -
J gene: TRBJ2-2

CDR3 protein: CASSYVRASRGELFF
CDR3 DNA: TGTGCCAGCAGTTACGTCAGGGCCTCACGCGGGGAGCTGTTTTTT
V gene: TRBV6-5
clone size: -
D gene: -
J gene: TRBJ2-2

CDR3 protein: CASSQSGRGTEAFF
CDR3 DNA: TGTGCCAGCAGCCAATCGGGGAGAGGAACTGAAGCTTTCTTT
V gene: TRBV16
clone size: -
D gene: -
J gene: TRBJ1-1

CDR3 protein: CASSFNRVDTIYF
CDR3 DNA: TGTGCCAGCAGCTTCAACAGGGTAGACACCATATATTTT
V gene: TRBV7-8
clone size: -
D gene: -
J gene: TRBJ1-3

CDR3 protein: CASSLDGGTTEAFF
CDR3 DNA: TGTGCCAGCAGCTTAGACGGGGGCACAACTGAAGCTTTCTTT
V gene: TRBV11-2
clone size: once
D gene: -
J gene: TRBJ1-1

CDR3 protein: CASSQEGISGSAKNIQYF
CDR3 DNA: TGCGCCAGCAGCCAAGAAGGGATTAGCGGATCAGCCAAAAACATTCAGTACTTC
V gene: TRBV4-1
clone size: -
D gene: -
J gene: TRBJ2-4

CDR3 protein: CASRSRQGSISHNEQFF
CDR3 DNA: TGTGCCAGCAGATCACGGCAGGGCAGTATTAGCCACAATGAGCAGTTCTTC
V gene: TRBV5-4
clone size: -
D gene: -
J gene: TRBJ2-1

CDR3 protein: CASSLVPGGGETQYF
CDR3 DNA: TGTGCCAGCAGCTTAGTTCCGGGTGGGGGAGAGACCCAGTACTTC
V gene: TRBV7-9
clone size: -
D gene: -
J gene: TRBJ2-5

CDR3 protein: CASSLLAGRTDTQYF
CDR3 DNA: TGTGCCAGCAGTTTATTGGCCGGGAGAACAGATACGCAGTATTTT
V gene: TRBV28
clone size: -
D gene: -
J gene: TRBJ2-3

CDR3 protein: CASREEGVLNEKLFF
CDR3 DNA: TGTGCCAGCAGAGAAGAGGGGGTTTTAAATGAAAAACTGTTTTTT
V gene: TRBV28
clone size: -
D gene: -
J gene: TRBJ1-4

CDR3 protein: CASSLAFGLAGEDTQYF
CDR3 DNA: TGTGCCAGCAGCTTAGCTTTTGGACTAGCGGGAGAGGATACGCAGTATTTT
V gene: TRBV7-8
clone size: -
D gene: TRBD2
J gene: TRBJ2-3

CDR3 protein: CAISEGLGSGGRQETQYF
CDR3 DNA: TGTGCCATCAGTGAAGGCTTAGGTAGCGGGGGGAGACAAGAGACCCAGTACTTC
V gene: TRBV10-3
clone size: -
D gene: TRBD2
J gene: TRBJ2-5

CDR3 protein: CASSQDYGARWGEQYF
CDR3 DNA: TGCGCCAGCAGCCAAGATTATGGGGCTAGGTGGGGCGAGCAGTACTTC
V gene: TRBV4-3
clone size: -
D gene: -
J gene: TRBJ2-7

CDR3 protein: CASSRALLGGAGTEAFF
CDR3 DNA: TGTGCCAGCAGCAGAGCCCTACTAGGGGGCGCGGGCACTGAAGCTTTCTTT
V gene: TRBV7-9
clone size: -
D gene: TRBD1
J gene: TRBJ1-1